This record looks at one TCR beta chain sequence and its context. What this receptor recognizes is not known. Its ends do not fully match the called genes, so a read error is possible. Stable Graves' hyperthyroidism was defined as the absence of progression to ophthalmopathy over 18 months of follow-up. Hyperthyroidism patients were newly diagnosed, had a disease duration of under 2 months, and were aged 18 to 65 years. Patients with uncontrolled infections, other autoimmune diseases, pregnancy or lactation were excluded. Clinical symptoms, serum thyroxine and TRAb, thyroid ultrasound, and orbital computed tomography formed the basis for the diagnoses. Ficoll-Paque density gradient centrifugation was used to isolate PBMCs from about 10 ml of fresh peripheral blood. Trizol reagent was used to extract total RNA, and RNA quality was then checked on an Agilent 2100 Bioanalyzer. Taken from the germline V gene (reference sequence), the CDR1 and CDR2 loops are MNHEY and SMNVEV. Including cysteine and phenylalanine, the CDR3 has 18 amino acids. The retained sequence is limited to the CDR3, 54 bases, with the frame set at the first base.

TCR beta CDR3 regions were amplified from RNA transcripts. For the first round of RT-PCR on the TCR CDR3, the HTBI primer set was used together with the Qiagen OneStep RT-PCR kit. A second multiplex PCR round built the libraries, followed by size selection and purification. Paired-end sequencing of the libraries was performed with 100 bp reads on an Illumina HiSeq2000. The paper's data handling went like this. Raw data were processed with SOAPnuke, discarding reads with adapters, uncalled bases, mean Phred below 15, or no exact constant-primer or identifier match. COPE v1.2.5 was used to merge high-quality paired reads, and clonotypes were defined as unique nucleotide sequences. MiTCR v1.1 was used to align clonotypes to the IMGT TRBV, TRBD and TRBJ reference segments. The analysis included only V-J combinations with a frequency above 0.0001, which together covered roughly 99% of the repertoires. A TCS score was defined as the ratio of F50 (clonal expansion) to E x V (chaos), with BLOSUM62-based TCRdist applied between CDR3 peptides within each V-J. Welch's t-statistics and random forest reduced fewer than 600 V-J features to about 12, which were used in a naive Bayes classifier (R e1071). Starting from the raw public reads, TCRdb applied fastp trimming at Q25, assembled clones with MiXCR and retained in-frame beta chains. When rows share a CDR3 protein, they turn into one entry using the most common DNA and genes. Clone size and V and J calls follow TCRdb, not the original study. For this sample there are fewer than 850,000 distinct CDR3 sequences; 15% to 20% appear just once. Roughly a sixth of the sample is held by the ten biggest clonotypes.

These data are taken from a study of T cells in Graves' hyperthyroidism and ophthalmopathy (dated by TCRdb to the late 2010s). With regard to the full study: Peripheral blood was sampled at the time of initial diagnosis, prior to any treatment. TCR V-J signatures able to tell the groups apart were searched for in a discovery cohort of 90 to 100 patients, of whom around 43 had Graves' ophthalmopathy and roughly 57 had stable Graves' hyperthyroidism. Prospective prediction of ophthalmopathy was tested in an independent validation cohort consisting of 18 to 20 hyperthyroidism patients and around 17 patients who later progressed to ophthalmopathy. The 100 or so discovery patients were randomly split 7:3 into training and test sets. Thyroid tissue and blood T-cell repertoires from six or seven Graves' hyperthyroidism patients were also compared in the study. Once sampling was done, hyperthyroidism patients were given methimazole at a starting dose of 30 mg daily, whereas ophthalmopathy patients were given high-dose intravenous methylprednisolone. According to the paper, TCR Vbeta CDR3 sequencing was carried out on roughly 130 peripheral blood samples, which came from under 50 ophthalmopathy, some 73 hyperthyroidism and approximately 17 progressor patients. Findings and caveats that apply to the study as a whole: During validation, the model predicted progression to ophthalmopathy a median of around six months ahead of onset, with more than 55% sensitivity and roughly 72% specificity. Blood samples also contained most of the expanded thyroid clonotypes (frequency above 0.001), which suggests that blood repertoires may reflect thyroid immune responses. No statistical method was used to set the sample size in advance, and investigators knew the group allocation. Ophthalmopathy was separated from stable hyperthyroidism by a 13 V-J signature model, with around 88% sensitivity and about 81% specificity obtained in cross-validation and 80%/75% obtained in testing.

This sequence originates from a man aged 45-60 years with Graves' hyperthyroidism. In this chain, TRBV27 is recombined with TRBJ2-7; 7 central bases correspond to TRBD1. Sequenced input: blood. DNA sequence: TGTGCCATCAGTTTACAACGGGACAGACGCCACCCTCGGTACGAGCAGTACTTC. It codes for CAISLQRDRRHPRYEQYF.